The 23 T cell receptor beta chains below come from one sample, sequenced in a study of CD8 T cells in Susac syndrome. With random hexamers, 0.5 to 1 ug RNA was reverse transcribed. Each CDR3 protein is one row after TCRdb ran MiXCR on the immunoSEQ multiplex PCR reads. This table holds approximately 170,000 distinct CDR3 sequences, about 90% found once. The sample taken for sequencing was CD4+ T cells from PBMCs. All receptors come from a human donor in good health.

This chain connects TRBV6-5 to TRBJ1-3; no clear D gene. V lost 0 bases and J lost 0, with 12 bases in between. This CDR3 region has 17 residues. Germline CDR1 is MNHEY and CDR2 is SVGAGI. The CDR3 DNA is TGTGCCAGCAGTTACTCGGGAAGGGCCTCCTCTGGAAACACCATATATTTT. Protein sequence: CASSYSGRASSGNTIYF.

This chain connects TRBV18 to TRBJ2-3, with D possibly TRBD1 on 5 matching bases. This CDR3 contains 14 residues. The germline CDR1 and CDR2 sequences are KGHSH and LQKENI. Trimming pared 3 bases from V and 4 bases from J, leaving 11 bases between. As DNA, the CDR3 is TGTGCCAGCTCACCGATAAGACAGCCAGATACGCAGTATTTT. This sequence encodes CASSPIRQPDTQYF.

CDR3 nucleotide sequence: TGCGCCAGCAGCAGAGGACTAGCGGACACCGGGGAGCTGTTTTTT. Its protein is CASSRGLADTGELFF. The chain combines TRBV5-1 with TRBJ2-2, with TRBD2 matching 10 bases. Per the germline V gene, CDR1 is SGHRS and CDR2 is YFSETQ. Trimming at V came to 4 bases and at J to 3 bases, leaving 3 bases not matched to a gene. This CDR3 is 15 amino acids long.

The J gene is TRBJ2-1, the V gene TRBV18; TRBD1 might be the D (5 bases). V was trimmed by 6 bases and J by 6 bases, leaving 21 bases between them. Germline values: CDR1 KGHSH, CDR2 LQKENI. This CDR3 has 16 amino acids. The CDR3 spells CASSSRGSTTGNEQFF. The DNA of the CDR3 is TGTGCCAGCTCGTCAAGGGGCTCTACGACCGGCAATGAGCAGTTCTTC.

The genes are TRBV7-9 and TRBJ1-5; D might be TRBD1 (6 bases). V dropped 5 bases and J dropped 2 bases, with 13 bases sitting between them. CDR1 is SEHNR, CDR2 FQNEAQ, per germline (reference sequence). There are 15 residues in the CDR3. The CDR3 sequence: CASSPGVFGNQPQHF. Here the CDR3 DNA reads TGTGCCAGCAGCCCAGGGGTTTTTGGCAATCAGCCCCAGCATTTT. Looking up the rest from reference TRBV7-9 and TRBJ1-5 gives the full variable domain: DTGVSQNPRHKITKRGQNVTFRCDPISEHNRLYWYRQTLGQGPEFLTYFQNEAQLEKSRLLSDRFSAERPKGSFSTLEIQRTEQGDSAMYLCASSPGVFGNQPQHFGDGTRLSIL.

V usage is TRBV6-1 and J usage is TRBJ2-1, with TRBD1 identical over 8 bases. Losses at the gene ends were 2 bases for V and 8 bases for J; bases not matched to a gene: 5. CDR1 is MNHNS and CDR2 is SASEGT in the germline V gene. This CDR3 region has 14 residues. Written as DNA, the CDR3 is TGTGCCAGCAGTGAACTCGGACAGGGAGATGAGCAGTTCTTC. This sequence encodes CASSELGQGDEQFF.

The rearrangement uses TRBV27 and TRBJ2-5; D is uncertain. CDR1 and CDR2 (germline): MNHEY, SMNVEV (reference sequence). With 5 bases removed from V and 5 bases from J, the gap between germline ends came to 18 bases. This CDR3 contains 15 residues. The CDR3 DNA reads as TGTGCCAGCAGTCCTTTGGGCCCTTATCGGGAGACCCAGTACTTC. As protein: CASSPLGPYRETQYF.

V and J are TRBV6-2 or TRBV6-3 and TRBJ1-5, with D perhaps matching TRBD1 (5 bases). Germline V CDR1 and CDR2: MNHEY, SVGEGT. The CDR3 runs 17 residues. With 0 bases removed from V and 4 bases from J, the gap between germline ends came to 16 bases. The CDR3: CASSYSWGDGENQPQHF. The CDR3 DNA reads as TGTGCCAGCAGTTACTCGTGGGGCGACGGAGAAAATCAGCCCCAGCATTTT.

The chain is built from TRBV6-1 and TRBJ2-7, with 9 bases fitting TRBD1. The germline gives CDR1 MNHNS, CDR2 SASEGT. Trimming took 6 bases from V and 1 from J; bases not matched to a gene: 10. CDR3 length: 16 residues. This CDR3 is CASRIPHGTGSYEQYF. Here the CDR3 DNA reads TGTGCCAGCAGGATTCCACACGGGACAGGGTCCTACGAGCAGTACTTC.

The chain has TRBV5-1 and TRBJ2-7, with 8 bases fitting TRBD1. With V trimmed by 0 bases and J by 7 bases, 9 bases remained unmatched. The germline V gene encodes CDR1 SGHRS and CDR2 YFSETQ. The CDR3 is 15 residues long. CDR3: CASSLDPAGTGEQYF. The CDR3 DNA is TGCGCCAGCAGCTTGGATCCTGCAGGGACAGGAGAGCAGTACTTC.

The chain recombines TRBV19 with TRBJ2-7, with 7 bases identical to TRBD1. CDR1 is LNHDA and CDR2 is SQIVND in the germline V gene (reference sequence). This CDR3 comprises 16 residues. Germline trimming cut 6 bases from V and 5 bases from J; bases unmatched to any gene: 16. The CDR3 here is CASSRDSRFQLDEQYF. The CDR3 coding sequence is TGTGCCAGTAGCCGGGACAGCCGATTCCAGCTTGACGAGCAGTACTTC.

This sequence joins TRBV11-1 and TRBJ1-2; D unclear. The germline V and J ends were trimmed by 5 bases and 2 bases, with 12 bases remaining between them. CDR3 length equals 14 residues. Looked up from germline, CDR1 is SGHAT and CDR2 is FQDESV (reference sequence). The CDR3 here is CASSPDYSNYGYTF. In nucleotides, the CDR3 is TGTGCCAGCAGCCCCGACTATTCCAACTATGGCTACACCTTC.

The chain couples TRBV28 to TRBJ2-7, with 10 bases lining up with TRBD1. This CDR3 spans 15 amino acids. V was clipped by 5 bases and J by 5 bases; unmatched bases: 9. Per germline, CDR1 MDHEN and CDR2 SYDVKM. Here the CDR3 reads CASSSYRTGGNEQYF. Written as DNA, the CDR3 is TGTGCCAGCAGTAGCTATAGGACAGGGGGAAACGAGCAGTACTTC.

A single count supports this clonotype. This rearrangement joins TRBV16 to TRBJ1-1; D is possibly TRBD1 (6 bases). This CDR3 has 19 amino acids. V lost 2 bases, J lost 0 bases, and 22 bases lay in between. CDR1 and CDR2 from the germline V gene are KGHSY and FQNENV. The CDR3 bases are TGTGCCAGCAGCCAAAGGGGGTTGTTGGCAGGCACGATGAACACTGAAGCTTTCTTT. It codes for CASSQRGLLAGTMNTEAFF.

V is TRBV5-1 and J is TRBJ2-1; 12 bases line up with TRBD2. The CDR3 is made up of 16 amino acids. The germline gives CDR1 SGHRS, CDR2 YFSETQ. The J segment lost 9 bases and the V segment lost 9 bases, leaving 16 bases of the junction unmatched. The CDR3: CATTAGLAGTGGEQFF. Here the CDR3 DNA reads TGCGCCACCACCGCCGGACTAGCGGGAACAGGGGGTGAGCAGTTCTTC. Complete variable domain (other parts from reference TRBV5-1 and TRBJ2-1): KAGVTQTPRYLIKTRGQQVTLSCSPISGHRSVSWYQQTPGQGLQFLFEYFSETQRNKGNFPGRFSGRQFSNSRSEMNVSTLELGDSALYLCATTAGLAGTGGEQFFGPGTRLTVL.

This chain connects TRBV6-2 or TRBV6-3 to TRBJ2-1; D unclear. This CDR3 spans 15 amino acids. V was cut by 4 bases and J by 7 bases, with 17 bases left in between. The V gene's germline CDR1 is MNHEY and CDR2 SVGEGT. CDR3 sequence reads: CASSSPGRVGNEQFF. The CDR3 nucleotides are TGTGCCAGCAGTTCCCCCGGTCGGGTGGGAAATGAGCAGTTCTTC.

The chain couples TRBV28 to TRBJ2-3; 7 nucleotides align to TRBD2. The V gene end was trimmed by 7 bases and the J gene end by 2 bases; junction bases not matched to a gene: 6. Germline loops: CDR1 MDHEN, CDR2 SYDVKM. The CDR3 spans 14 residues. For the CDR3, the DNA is TGTGCCAGCACCCCCGGGACTAACACAGATACGCAGTATTTT. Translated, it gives CASTPGTNTDTQYF. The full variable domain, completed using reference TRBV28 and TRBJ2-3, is DVKVTQSSRYLVKRTGEKVFLECVQDMDHENMFWYRQDPGLGLRLIYFSYDVKMKEKGDIPEGYSVSREKKERFSLILESASTNQTSMYLCASTPGTNTDTQYFGPGTRLTVL.

The CDR3 DNA reads TGTGCCAGCAGCCTCTGGACAGGGGCCACCGGGGAGCTGTTTTTT. This translates into CASSLWTGATGELFF. The chain recombines TRBV7-3 with TRBJ2-2; 9 bases are shared with TRBD1. CDR3 length: 15 amino acids. V gave up 5 bases and J gave up 4 bases; unmatched junction bases: 5. Germline values: CDR1 SGHTA, CDR2 FQGTGA.

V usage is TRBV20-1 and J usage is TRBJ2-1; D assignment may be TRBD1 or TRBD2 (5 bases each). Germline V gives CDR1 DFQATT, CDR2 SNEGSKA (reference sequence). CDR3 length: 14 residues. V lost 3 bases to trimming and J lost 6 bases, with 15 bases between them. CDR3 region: CSASGTRAGNEQFF. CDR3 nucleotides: TGCAGTGCTAGTGGCACCAGGGCGGGCAATGAGCAGTTCTTC.

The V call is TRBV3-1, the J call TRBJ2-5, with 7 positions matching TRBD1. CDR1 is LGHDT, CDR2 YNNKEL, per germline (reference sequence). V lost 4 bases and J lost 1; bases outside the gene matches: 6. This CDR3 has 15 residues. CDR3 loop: CASSRDSQIQETQYF. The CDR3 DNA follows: TGTGCCAGCAGCCGGGACAGCCAAATCCAAGAGACCCAGTACTTC.

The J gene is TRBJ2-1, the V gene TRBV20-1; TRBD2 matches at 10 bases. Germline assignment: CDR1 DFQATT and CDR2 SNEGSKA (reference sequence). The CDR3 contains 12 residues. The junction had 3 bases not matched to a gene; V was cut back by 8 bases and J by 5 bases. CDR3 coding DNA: TGCAGTCTTAGCGGGAGGAACAATGAGCAGTTCTTC. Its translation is CSLSGRNNEQFF.

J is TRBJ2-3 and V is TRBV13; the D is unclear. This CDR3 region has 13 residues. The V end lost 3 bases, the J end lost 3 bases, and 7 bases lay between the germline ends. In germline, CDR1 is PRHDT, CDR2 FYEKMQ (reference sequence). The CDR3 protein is CASSFLETDTQYF. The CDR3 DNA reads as TGTGCCAGCAGCTTTCTAGAGACAGATACGCAGTATTTT. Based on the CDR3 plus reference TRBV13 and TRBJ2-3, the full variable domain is AAGVIQSPRHLIKEKRETATLKCYPIPRHDTVYWYQQGPGQDPQFLISFYEKMQSDKGSIPDRFSAQQFSDYHSELNMSSLELGDSALYFCASSFLETDTQYFGPGTRLTVL.

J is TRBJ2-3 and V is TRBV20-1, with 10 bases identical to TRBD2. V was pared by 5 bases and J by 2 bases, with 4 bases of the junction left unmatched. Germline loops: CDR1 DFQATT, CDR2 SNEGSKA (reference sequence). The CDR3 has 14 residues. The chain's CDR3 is CSADTSGNTDTQYF. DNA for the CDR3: TGCAGTGCTGATACTAGCGGGAACACAGATACGCAGTATTTT.